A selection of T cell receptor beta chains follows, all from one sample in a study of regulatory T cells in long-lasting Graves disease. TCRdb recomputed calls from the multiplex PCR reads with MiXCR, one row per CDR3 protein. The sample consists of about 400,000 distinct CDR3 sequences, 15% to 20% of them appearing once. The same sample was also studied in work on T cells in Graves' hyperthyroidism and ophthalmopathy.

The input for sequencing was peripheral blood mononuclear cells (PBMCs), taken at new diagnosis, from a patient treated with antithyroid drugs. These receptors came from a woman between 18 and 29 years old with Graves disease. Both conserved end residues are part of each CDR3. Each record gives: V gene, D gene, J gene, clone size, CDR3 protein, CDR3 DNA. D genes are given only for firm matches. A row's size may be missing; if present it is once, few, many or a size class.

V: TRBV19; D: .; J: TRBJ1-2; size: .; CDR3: CASSKTTVISGGYTF; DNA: TGTGCCAGTAGTAAGACGACAGTTATTTCGGGTGGCTACACCTTC
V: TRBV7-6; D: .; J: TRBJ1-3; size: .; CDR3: CASSSRAQGGNTIYF; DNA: TGTGCCAGCAGCTCGAGGGCCCAGGGGGGAAACACCATATATTTT
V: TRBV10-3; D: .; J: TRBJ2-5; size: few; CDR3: CAISGAGMSETQYF; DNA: TGTGCCATCAGTGGTGCAGGGATGTCAGAGACCCAGTACTTC
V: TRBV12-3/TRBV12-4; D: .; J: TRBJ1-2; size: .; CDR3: CASSRRTPRGAYTF; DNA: TGTGCCAGCAGCCGCCGAACCCCCCGAGGGGCCTACACCTTC
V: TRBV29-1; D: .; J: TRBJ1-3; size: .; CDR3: CSVESGSGNTIYF; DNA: TGCAGCGTTGAAAGTGGCTCTGGAAACACCATATATTTT
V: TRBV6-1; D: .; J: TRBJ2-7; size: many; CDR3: CASSSADSQYF; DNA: TGTGCCAGCAGCTCGGCTGATTCGCAGTACTTC
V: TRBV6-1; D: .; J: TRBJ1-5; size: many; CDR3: CASSPRVGVRSNQPQHF; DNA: TGTGCCAGCTCCCCCAGGGTGGGGGTTAGAAGCAATCAGCCCCAGCATTTT
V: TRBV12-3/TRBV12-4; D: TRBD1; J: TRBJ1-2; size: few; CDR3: CASSPRTGLGYGYTF; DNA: TGTGCCAGCAGTCCCCGGACAGGATTAGGCTATGGCTACACCTTC
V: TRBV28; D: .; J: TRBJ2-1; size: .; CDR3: CASSLGIRNEQFF; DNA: TGTGCCAGCAGTTTGGGGATTAGAAATGAGCAGTTCTTC
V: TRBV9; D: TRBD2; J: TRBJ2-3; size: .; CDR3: CASSVMGGTDTQYF; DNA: TGTGCCAGCAGCGTAATGGGGGGGACAGATACGCAGTATTTT
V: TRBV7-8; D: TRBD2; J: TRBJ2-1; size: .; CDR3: CASSPMGGLGSGRLEEQFF; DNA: TGTGCCAGCAGCCCTATGGGGGGCCTCGGGAGCGGGAGGCTGGAGGAGCAGTTCTTC
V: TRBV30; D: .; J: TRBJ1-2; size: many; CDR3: CAWSAGEGYGYTF; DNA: TGTGCCTGGAGTGCAGGGGAGGGCTATGGCTACACCTTC
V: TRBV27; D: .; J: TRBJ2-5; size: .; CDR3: CASSVHSGVRETQYF; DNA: TGTGCCAGCAGTGTCCACTCAGGGGTTAGAGAGACCCAGTACTTC
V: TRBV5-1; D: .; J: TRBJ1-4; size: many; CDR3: CASTTGFATNEKLFF; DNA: TGCGCCAGCACGACAGGATTTGCAACTAATGAAAAACTGTTTTTT
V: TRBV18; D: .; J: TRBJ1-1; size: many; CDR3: CASSPIRNTEAFF; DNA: TGTGCCAGCTCACCAATCCGGAACACTGAAGCTTTCTTT
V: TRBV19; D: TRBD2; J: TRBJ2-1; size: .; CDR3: CASSIEPGGLYNEQFF; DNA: TGTGCCAGTAGTATAGAACCGGGAGGGCTGTACAATGAGCAGTTCTTC
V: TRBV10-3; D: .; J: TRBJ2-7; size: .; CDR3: CAISALSEERYF; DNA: TGTGCCATCTCGGCTCTCTCAGAAGAGCGGTACTTC
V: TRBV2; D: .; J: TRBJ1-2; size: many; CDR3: CASSEEAVVGYGYTF; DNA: TGTGCCAGCAGTGAAGAGGCAGTCGTTGGCTATGGCTACACCTTC
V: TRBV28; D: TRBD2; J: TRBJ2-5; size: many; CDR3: CASKAGDQETQYF; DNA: TGTGCCAGCAAGGCGGGGGATCAAGAGACCCAGTACTTC
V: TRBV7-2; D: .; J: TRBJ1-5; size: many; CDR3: CASSLFRWGNSNQPQHF; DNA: TGTGCCAGCAGCTTATTTCGCTGGGGCAATAGCAATCAGCCCCAGCATTTT
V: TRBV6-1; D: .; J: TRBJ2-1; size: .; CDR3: CASSLKVYNEQFF; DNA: TGTGCCAGCAGTCTTAAAGTGTACAATGAGCAGTTCTTC
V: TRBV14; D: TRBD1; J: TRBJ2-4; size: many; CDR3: CASSQAAGGRKNIQYF; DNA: TGTGCCAGCAGCCAAGCGGCAGGGGGCAGGAAAAACATTCAGTACTTC
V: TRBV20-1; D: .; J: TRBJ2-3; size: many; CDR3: CSARDLALGTDTQYF; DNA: TGCAGTGCTAGAGATTTAGCGTTGGGCACAGATACGCAGTATTTT
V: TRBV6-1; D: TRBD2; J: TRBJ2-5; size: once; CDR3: CASSERVSGRVRETQYF; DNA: TGTGCCAGCAGTGAAAGAGTTAGCGGGAGGGTCCGAGAGACCCAGTACTTC
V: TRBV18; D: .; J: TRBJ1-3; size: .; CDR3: CASSPEVGTGNTIYF; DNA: TGTGCCAGCTCACCGGAGGTTGGGACTGGAAACACCATATATTTT
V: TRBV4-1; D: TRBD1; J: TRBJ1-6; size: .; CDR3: CASSRVRGQGTSPLHF; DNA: TGCGCCAGCAGCCGGGTCCGGGGACAGGGGACTTCACCCCTCCACTTT
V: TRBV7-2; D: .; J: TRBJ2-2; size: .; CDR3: CASRRTRQGSTTGELFF; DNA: TGTGCCAGCAGAAGGACTCGGCAGGGGAGCACCACCGGGGAGCTGTTTTTT
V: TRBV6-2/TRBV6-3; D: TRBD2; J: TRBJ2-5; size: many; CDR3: CASSYEPSGGPGETQYF; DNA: TGTGCCAGCAGTTACGAGCCTAGCGGGGGGCCGGGTGAGACCCAGTACTTC
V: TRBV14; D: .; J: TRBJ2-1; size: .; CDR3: CASSQEGLFGTYNEQFF; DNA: TGTGCCAGCAGCCAAGAGGGCTTGTTCGGCACATACAATGAGCAGTTCTTC
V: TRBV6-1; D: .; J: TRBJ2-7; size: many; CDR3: CASSSSRRTEEQYF; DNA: TGTGCCAGCAGTTCAAGCCGGAGGACGGAGGAGCAGTACTTC
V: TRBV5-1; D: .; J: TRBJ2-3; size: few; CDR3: CASSWRGAEDTDTQYF; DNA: TGCGCCAGCAGCTGGAGGGGCGCAGAAGACACAGATACGCAGTATTTT
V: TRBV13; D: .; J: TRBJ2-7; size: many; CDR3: CASRLGGYEQYF; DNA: TGTGCCAGCAGACTAGGGGGTTACGAGCAGTACTTC
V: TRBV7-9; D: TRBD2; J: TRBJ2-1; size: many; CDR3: CASSYTSGSLYYNEQFF; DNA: TGTGCCAGCAGCTACACTAGCGGGAGTCTGTACTACAATGAGCAGTTCTTC
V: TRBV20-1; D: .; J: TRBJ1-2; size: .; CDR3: CSAKTGVNYGYTF; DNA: TGCAGTGCTAAGACAGGAGTGAACTATGGCTACACCTTC
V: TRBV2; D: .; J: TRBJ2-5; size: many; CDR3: CASRKPGLIRGTQYF; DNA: TGTGCCAGCCGCAAGCCGGGACTCATACGGGGGACCCAGTACTTC
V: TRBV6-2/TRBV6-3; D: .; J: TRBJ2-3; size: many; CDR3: CASSVRTGLSTDTQYF; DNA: TGTGCCAGCAGTGTAAGGACTGGCCTTAGCACAGATACGCAGTATTTT